This T cell receptor beta chain appears in the sequencing data of a study of OX40 agonist ivuxolimab in advanced cancers. Turning to the study itself: Ivuxolimab, an agonist antibody against OX40 (CD134), was given to patients. Study outcomes and limitations: In general, CD8+ T cells held more expanded clones than CD4+ did, on average.

Concerning this clone itself: The antigen remains undetermined.

Autoimmune disease history or systemic immunosuppression disqualified patients. Drawing of blood for sampling happened at baseline, at cycle 4 day 1, and at cycle 7 day 1. Repertoires were generated with immunoSEQ multiplex PCR, while TCRdb's copy carries only in-frame clones and drops some. This sample has 20,000 to 30,000 clones, with approximately 80% found just once. The CDR3 runs 14 residues. Germline loops: CDR1 KGHSY, CDR2 FQNENV. The chain carries TRBV16 and TRBJ2-5; 8 nucleotides agree with TRBD1. The J call may not be correct, given that the DNA end is closer to TRBJ2-7. This clonotype originated in an adult with an advanced solid tumor such as melanoma, head and neck, liver or kidney cancer. The material sequenced was CD4+ or CD8+ T cells sorted from blood, taken in a trial of the OX40 agonist ivuxolimab. In nucleotides, the CDR3 is TGTGCCAGCAGCCCCCGGACAGGGTCGAACGAGCAGTACTTC. Translating it yields CASSPRTGSNEQYF.